Below, 31 T cell receptor beta chains from the same sample are listed, as sequenced in a study of CD8+CD57+ T cells in acquired aplastic anemia. Profiling that covered TCR beta VDJ and CDR3 relied on genomic DNA as its template. TCRdb analysed the reads with MiXCR anew, one entry per CDR3 protein. The sample holds 200,000 or so distinct CDR3 sequences, around 65% seen once. Material for sequencing was sorted CD4+, CD8+, or CD8+CD57+ T cells (not recorded which) from PBMCs. The receptors were sampled from a human donor with severe aplastic anemia or a healthy control (not recorded which).

The CDR3 here is CATNPGPTYEQYF. DNA for the CDR3: TGTGCCACTAATCCGGGGCCTACCTACGAGCAGTACTTC. V is TRBV2 and J is TRBJ2-7; D could derive from TRBD1 or TRBD2 (5 bases each). Germline loops: CDR1 SNHLY, CDR2 FYNNEI. V dropped 10 bases and J dropped 2 bases, with 15 bases sitting between them. The CDR3 is made up of 13 amino acids.

This clonotype was seen many times. The chain uses TRBV7-2 and TRBJ1-3, with D unclear. The CDR3 contains 12 residues. CDR1 and CDR2 (germline): SGHTA, FQGNSA. The ends were cut back, 6 bases at V and 4 bases at J, with 7 bases in the middle. The CDR3 is CASRPWGNTIYF. CDR3 sequence (DNA): TGTGCCAGCAGACCTTGGGGAAACACCATATATTTT.

The genes are TRBV9 and TRBJ2-7; D unresolved. The CDR3 is 14 residues long. CDR1 is SGDLS, CDR2 YYNGEE, per germline. Trimming took 5 bases from V and 2 from J, leaving 14 bases between them. The CDR3 is CASSEYEYPYEQYF. DNA of the CDR3: TGTGCCAGCAGTGAATATGAGTATCCCTACGAGCAGTACTTC.

V is TRBV19 and J is TRBJ1-2; 7 bases are a match to TRBD1. The CDR3 is 11 amino acids. CDR1 and CDR2 (germline): LNHDA, SQIVND (reference sequence). J gave up 8 bases and V 10 bases, and 7 bases lay outside the gene matches. Here the CDR3 DNA reads TGTGCCACCCGAACAGGGGTCGGCTACACCTTC. The encoded protein is CATRTGVGYTF. The full variable domain, rest sourced from reference TRBV19 and TRBJ1-2, is DGGITQSPKYLFRKEGQNVTLSCEQNLNHDAMYWYRQDPGQGLRLIYYSQIVNDFQKGDIAEGYSVSREKKESFPLTVTSAQKNPTAFYLCATRTGVGYTFGSGTRLTVV.

This chain's CDR3 is CATSRRGRDNRPQHF. The DNA for the CDR3 is TGTGCCACCAGCAGAAGGGGGCGTGACAACCGGCCCCAGCATTTT. This chain links TRBV15 with TRBJ1-5, with 7 bases lining up with TRBD1. V lost 2 bases to trimming and J lost 9 bases; unmatched junction nucleotides: 10. CDR1 and CDR2 from the germline V gene are LNHNV and YYDKDF (reference sequence). CDR3 length equals 15 residues.

The chain carries TRBV20-1 and TRBJ2-3, with D uncertain. The CDR3 contains 13 residues. CDR1 DFQATT and CDR2 SNEGSKA come from the germline V gene (reference sequence). V was pared by 2 bases and J by 4 bases, with 10 bases between. The CDR3 reads CSARTTEPDTQYF. The CDR3 DNA is TGCAGTGCTAGAACCACGGAGCCAGATACGCAGTATTTT.

The V call is TRBV7-2, the J call TRBJ2-7, with 9 bases fitting TRBD2. The ends lost 1 base at V and 7 bases at J; junction bases unmatched: 11. Germline-derived CDR1 and CDR2 are SGHTA and FQGNSA. The CDR3 is 16 amino acids. The CDR3 here is CASSLDGASGAREQYF. The CDR3 DNA follows: TGTGCCAGCAGCTTAGACGGGGCTAGCGGGGCGAGAGAGCAGTACTTC.

This clonotype was observed a handful of times. The chain couples TRBV7-2 to TRBJ2-7; no clear D. The CDR3 is 13 residues long. Looked up from germline, CDR1 is SGHTA and CDR2 is FQGNSA. Trimming took off 1 base at V and 3 bases at J, with 7 bases between the two ends. CDR3 amino acids: CASSLDPGYEQYF. The CDR3 DNA reads as TGTGCCAGCAGCTTAGATCCGGGCTACGAGCAGTACTTC.

The chain is built from TRBV29-1 and TRBJ1-2, with 9 bases lining up with TRBD1. The J segment lost 4 bases and the V segment lost 7 bases, leaving 7 bases of the junction unmatched. Germline values: CDR1 SQVTM, CDR2 ANQGSEA. CDR3 length: 13 amino acids. CDR3 bases: TGCAGCGCTGACCCGGGACAGGGCTATGGCTACACCTTC. Amino acids: CSADPGQGYGYTF.

The V gene is TRBV20-1, the J gene TRBJ2-3; 8 nucleotides agree with TRBD2. This CDR3 region has 14 residues. The ends lost 2 bases at V and 3 bases at J; junction bases unmatched: 4. The germline CDR1 and CDR2 sequences are DFQATT and SNEGSKA (reference sequence). CDR3 coding DNA: TGCAGTGCTAGACGGGCTAGCGGGACAGATACGCAGTATTTT. It is translated as CSARRASGTDTQYF.

The table lists this clonotype with a count of one. This sequence joins TRBV7-6 and TRBJ1-1; a weak D match, TRBD1 (6 bases). The germline V gene has CDR1 SGHVS and CDR2 FNYEAQ. The V gene lost 6 bases and the J gene lost 1 base, with 18 bases spanning the gap. The length of the CDR3 is 16 residues. The CDR3 spells CASRLGGRGSNTEAFF. CDR3 nucleotide sequence: TGTGCCAGCAGACTAGGGGGGCGGGGTTCGAACACTGAAGCTTTCTTT. Variable domain in full (rest from reference TRBV7-6 and TRBJ1-1): GAGVSQSPRYKVTKRGQDVALRCDPISGHVSLYWYRQALGQGPEFLTYFNYEAQQDKSGLPNDRFSAERPEGSISTLTIQRTEQRDSAMYRCASRLGGRGSNTEAFFGQGTRLTVV.

This clonotype came up a few times. The V call is TRBV29-1, the J call TRBJ2-2; 7 nucleotides agree with TRBD1. The ends lost 6 bases at V and 6 bases at J; junction bases unmatched: 4. This CDR3 has 12 amino acids. Germline V lookup: CDR1 SQVTM, CDR2 ANQGSEA. CDR3 sequence: CSVKQGAGELFF. The CDR3 coding sequence is TGCAGCGTGAAGCAGGGGGCCGGGGAGCTGTTTTTT.

The chain has TRBV6-6 and TRBJ2-7, with 9 positions matching TRBD1. This CDR3 has 14 residues. V lost 7 bases, J lost 3 bases, and 7 bases stayed unmatched. Per germline, CDR1 MNHNY and CDR2 SVGAGI (reference sequence). This CDR3 reads CASIGDRVVYEQYF. CDR3 nucleotide sequence: TGTGCCAGCATAGGGGACAGGGTAGTCTACGAGCAGTACTTC.

The chain recombines TRBV2 with TRBJ1-2; no reliable D call. This CDR3 comprises 17 residues. Between the trimmed V and J ends, which lost 7 bases and 3 bases, there was a span of 24 bases. The germline V gene encodes CDR1 SNHLY and CDR2 FYNNEI. The CDR3 bases are TGTGCCAGCATCGTACCCCCCGACTGGGGAAGGGACTATGGCTACACCTTC. Protein: CASIVPPDWGRDYGYTF.

The chain couples TRBV19 to TRBJ2-3; TRBD1 is a possible D gene (6 bases). Germline lookup yields CDR1 LNHDA and CDR2 SQIVND (reference sequence). The CDR3 spans 13 residues. V was cut by 7 bases and J by 2 bases, with 10 bases left in between. The CDR3: CASTQGTTDTQYF. The CDR3 DNA sequence: TGTGCCAGTACCCAGGGGACCACAGATACGCAGTATTTT.

Ten or more counts support this clonotype. V and J are TRBV7-9 and TRBJ2-7; tentatively, D is TRBD1 or TRBD2 (5 bases each). The CDR3 has 14 amino acids. V dropped 5 bases and J dropped 2 bases, with 13 bases sitting between them. Per germline, CDR1 SEHNR and CDR2 FQNEAQ (reference sequence). The CDR3 DNA follows: TGTGCCAGCAGCCCCGAGGGGTTCCCCTACGAGCAGTACTTC. It yields the protein CASSPEGFPYEQYF. Variable domain in full (rest from reference TRBV7-9 and TRBJ2-7): DTGVSQNPRHKITKRGQNVTFRCDPISEHNRLYWYRQTLGQGPEFLTYFQNEAQLEKSRLLSDRFSAERPKGSFSTLEIQRTEQGDSAMYLCASSPEGFPYEQYFGPGTRLTVT.

About this clonotype: A read error may produce the germline difference seen at one junction end. The V gene is TRBV5-1, the J gene TRBJ2-7; 8 bases line up with TRBD2. Germline-derived CDR1 and CDR2 are SGHRS and YFSETQ. The CDR3 is made up of 21 amino acids. The CDR3 is CASSFTGGVIVAGKPDIEQYF. The DNA of the CDR3 is TGTGCCAGCAGCTTCACCGGGGGGGTCATAGTAGCCGGAAAGCCAGACATCGAGCAGTACTTC. Supplemented by reference TRBV5-1 and TRBJ2-7, the full variable domain reads KAGVTQTPRYLIKTRGQQVTLSCSPISGHRSVSWYQQTPGQGLQFLFEYFSETQRNKGNFPGRFSGRQFSNSRSEMNVSTLELGDSALYLCASSFTGGVIVAGKPDIEQYFGPGTRLTVT.

Here the CDR3 DNA reads TGCAGCGTTAGACAGGTTCTGAACACTGAAGCTTTCTTT. As protein: CSVRQVLNTEAFF. The V and J genes are TRBV29-1 and TRBJ1-1, with a tentative D call TRBD1 (6 bases). Deletions cut 5 bases from V and 0 bases from J, with 10 bases between. The CDR3 totals 13 residues. Germline V lookup: CDR1 SQVTM, CDR2 ANQGSEA.

As for this clonotype: Since no conserved phenylalanine or tryptophan closes the CDR3, a read error is the likely cause. The chain combines TRBV24-1 with TRBJ2-1, with 8 bases that match TRBD2. The CDR3 sequence is 14 residues long. Germline V CDR1 and CDR2: KGHDR, SFDVKD. The chain's CDR3 is CSASRASGYNEQFL. The DNA for the CDR3 is TGCAGTGCCTCGCGGGCTAGCGGGTACAATGAGCAGTTCCTC.

This clonotype was detected once. The chain has TRBV9 and TRBJ2-1; D possibly corresponds to TRBD2 (5 bases). This CDR3 region has 13 residues. Trimming took 0 bases from V and 7 from J, leaving 8 bases between them. The germline V gene encodes CDR1 SGDLS and CDR2 YYNGEE. In DNA, the CDR3 is TGTGCCAGCAGCGTAGTAAGGGAGAATGAGCAGTTCTTC. Its protein is CASSVVRENEQFF.

The V and J genes are TRBV24-1 and TRBJ2-1, with 8 bases lining up with TRBD2. The trim removed 3 bases at V and 4 bases at J, leaving 7 bases unmatched. Germline V CDR1 and CDR2: KGHDR, SFDVKD. CDR3 length: 16 amino acids. The CDR3 protein is CATSDDIAGLYNEQFF. The CDR3 region has the DNA TGTGCCACCAGTGATGACATAGCGGGACTATACAATGAGCAGTTCTTC.

The V call is TRBV19, the J call TRBJ1-2; D is unclear. V was pared by 8 bases and J by 4 bases, with 17 bases between. This CDR3 has 14 residues. CDR1 LNHDA and CDR2 SQIVND come from the germline V gene (reference sequence). Here the CDR3 reads CASDKGMEGYGYTF. The CDR3, as DNA: TGTGCCAGTGATAAAGGGATGGAAGGCTATGGCTACACCTTC. The full variable domain, completed using reference TRBV19 and TRBJ1-2, is DGGITQSPKYLFRKEGQNVTLSCEQNLNHDAMYWYRQDPGQGLRLIYYSQIVNDFQKGDIAEGYSVSREKKESFPLTVTSAQKNPTAFYLCASDKGMEGYGYTFGSGTRLTVV.

The chain has TRBV20-1 and TRBJ1-5; a possible D gene is TRBD1 (6 bases). Between the trimmed V and J ends, which lost 6 bases and 5 bases, there was a span of 11 bases. This CDR3 has 12 residues. Per germline, CDR1 DFQATT and CDR2 SNEGSKA (reference sequence). This CDR3 is CSAHYRDQPQHF. CDR3 in DNA: TGCAGTGCGCACTACAGGGATCAGCCCCAGCATTTT.

V is TRBV2 and J is TRBJ1-1; 7 bases map to TRBD1. The V gene's germline CDR1 is SNHLY and CDR2 FYNNEI. This CDR3 comprises 15 residues. The J segment lost 6 bases and the V segment lost 4 bases, leaving 11 bases of the junction unmatched. The CDR3 here is CASSGRGGGFAEAFF. For the CDR3, the DNA is TGTGCCAGCAGTGGACGGGGAGGGGGCTTTGCTGAAGCTTTCTTT.

This sequence joins TRBV19 and TRBJ1-2; no firm D call. Germline CDR1 reads LNHDA; CDR2 reads SQIVND (reference sequence). The V gene lost 4 bases and the J gene lost 8 bases, with 20 bases spanning the gap. CDR3 length: 15 amino acids. The CDR3 sequence: CASSTAGRDLGGYTF. Here the CDR3 DNA reads TGTGCCAGTAGTACCGCCGGACGAGACCTGGGGGGCTACACCTTC.

The chain couples TRBV24-1 to TRBJ2-7, with D possibly TRBD2 on 6 matching bases. Germline lookup yields CDR1 KGHDR and CDR2 SFDVKD. The V gene lost 6 bases and the J gene lost 9 bases, with 11 bases spanning the gap. The CDR3 loop spans 11 amino acids. CDR3 sequence reads: CATSFAGRQYF. The DNA for the CDR3 is TGTGCCACCAGTTTTGCGGGACGGCAGTACTTC.

J is TRBJ1-2 and V is TRBV5-1, with D unresolved. V was pared by 5 bases and J by 3 bases, with 11 bases between. There are 13 residues in the CDR3. In germline, CDR1 is SGHRS, CDR2 YFSETQ. DNA of the CDR3: TGCGCCAGCAGTGACAAGACCCACTATGGCTACACCTTC. Protein product: CASSDKTHYGYTF.

CDR3 sequence: CASSFVDTNYEQYF. DNA for the CDR3: TGTGCCAGCAGCTTCGTAGACACCAACTACGAGCAGTACTTC. The V call is TRBV11-2, the J call TRBJ2-7; D unclear. CDR1 and CDR2 (germline): SGHAT, FQNNGV. The CDR3 has 14 residues. Trimming removed 3 bases at V and 3 bases at J, with 12 bases between.

In regard to this clonotype: The CDR3 does not close with the conserved phenylalanine or tryptophan, likely indicating a read error. The DNA is left out, because the CDR3 cannot be placed on it with certainty; the CDR3 is given as TCRdb lists it. This chain's CDR3 is CASSFTGT. This chain joins TRBV12-3 or TRBV12-4 and TRBJ2-2; the D segment call TRBD1 is taken from the table without a DNA check. With termini counted, the CDR3 has 8 amino acids.

CDR3 sequence (DNA): TGTGCCAGTAGCCCTGGGGGGGACCCTGAAGCTTTCTTT. Residues: CASSPGGDPEAFF. V gene TRBV19 combines with J gene TRBJ1-1, with D possibly TRBD1 on 5 matching bases. Germline CDR1 is LNHDA and CDR2 is SQIVND (reference sequence). Trimming took 6 bases from V and 6 from J, leaving 14 bases between them. This CDR3 has 13 amino acids.

This chain uses TRBV24-1 with TRBJ2-7, with 11 bases matching TRBD1. CDR1 and CDR2 (germline): KGHDR, SFDVKD. The CDR3 extends over 13 amino acids. V shed 11 bases and J 4 bases; nucleotides not matched to a gene: 6. As DNA, the CDR3 is TGTGCCAGCCCCGGGACAGGGGGGTACGAGCAGTACTTC. This encodes CASPGTGGYEQYF.